This section outlines one T cell receptor beta chain sequence together with its context. Its antigen is unknown. V lost 3 bases and J lost 11, with 16 bases in between. The CDR3 has 13 amino acids. Germline CDR1 reads MNHEY; CDR2 reads SVGAGI. The entry originates in a study of identical twins. Findings and caveats of the study: Out-of-frame alpha sequences common to twins were enriched for low generation probability.

One entry per CDR3 protein, called by TCRdb with MiXCR from the 5' RACE reads. There are roughly 770,000 distinct CDR3 sequences in the sample; 15% to 20% occur only once, and roughly 13% lies in the top ten. Separately, the same data were catalogued under a study of T cells expressing NK-cell markers. According to that study: Seven of the eight sequenced donors were classified as HCMV-seropositive, and one was classified as seronegative.

V gene TRBV6-5 combines with J gene TRBJ1-1; no clear D gene. The sequence was obtained from a woman between 18 and 30 years old in good health. Material for sequencing was PBMCs. The chain's CDR3 is CASSYVTGSGAFF. Written as DNA, the CDR3 is TGTGCCAGCAGTTATGTTACGGGGAGTGGCGCTTTCTTT.